The present entry profiles one T cell receptor beta chain with its context. Antigen unknown. The CDR3 covers 15 residues. Trimming took 2 bases from V and 6 from J; bases not matched to a gene: 8. CDR1 is SGHDT, CDR2 YYEEEE, per germline. This sample was included in a study of cytomegalovirus exposure and HLA in healthy donors. Overall study findings and caveats: In a later analysis, at a false discovery rate of 0.05, roughly 17,000 TCR beta sequences were associated with HLA alleles. For most TCR beta V segments, an earlier analysis put the productive rate at about 87% or about 30% of the time. A later analysis linked a missense variant in DCLRE1C to the trimming of TCR beta V and J genes.

The PCR was carried out with 60 Vbeta primers and 13 Jbeta primers. The method was immunoSEQ multiplex PCR; TCRdb's version includes in-frame clones alone and lacks a portion of them. The table has roughly 190,000 clones, approximately 86% seen once; the top ten hold approximately 1.5%. The V gene is TRBV5-6, the J gene TRBJ2-1, with 7 positions matching TRBD2. The receptor was derived from a woman between 18 and 29 years old in good health and CMV-seronegative. Material for sequencing was PBMCs. CDR3 residues: CASSFVGGRFNEQFF. CDR3 DNA sequence: TGTGCCAGCAGCTTCGTGGGAGGGAGGTTCAATGAGCAGTTCTTC.